What follows are 7 T cell receptor beta chains derived from one specimen sequenced in a study of T cell repertoires in aging, cancer and after chemotherapy. The template was genomic DNA from peripheral blood, not RNA. Multiplex touch-down PCR with TRB-A/B primers amplified rearranged V-D-J TRB sequences. TCRdb itself ran the multiplex PCR reads through MiXCR, one entry per CDR3 protein. The sample includes over 8,500 distinct CDR3 sequences, less than 30% of them seen just once. The sequencing input was blood. These receptors were taken from a human donor in good health.

The chain employs TRBV6-2 or TRBV6-3 and TRBJ2-7; perhaps TRBD2 as D (5 bases). This CDR3 is built from 12 residues. The V gene's germline CDR1 is MNHEY and CDR2 SVGEGT. Trimming cost V 8 bases and J 2 bases, with 10 bases left between them. The CDR3, as DNA: TGTGCCAGCCGGATGGGAGCCTACGAGCAGTACTTC. This gives the protein CASRMGAYEQYF.

V usage is TRBV19 and J usage is TRBJ2-2, with D hard to call. V shed 6 bases and J shed 1 base, with 6 bases lying between them. The CDR3 has 13 amino acids. The germline V gene has CDR1 LNHDA and CDR2 SQIVND (reference sequence). CDR3 bases: TGTGCCAGTAGGGCAGGGAACACCGGGGAGCTGTTTTTT. It encodes CASRAGNTGELFF.

This clonotype was observed a few times. The J gene is TRBJ1-1, the V gene TRBV11-2; 8 bases map to TRBD1. V trimming: 5 bases; J trimming: 7 bases; junction bases outside the gene matches: 12. The CDR3 sequence is 15 residues long. CDR1 is SGHAT, CDR2 FQNNGV, per germline. This CDR3 is CASSPQGRGPGEAFF. DNA of the CDR3: TGTGCCAGCAGCCCGCAGGGCAGGGGGCCAGGTGAAGCTTTCTTT.

The chain couples TRBV12-3 or TRBV12-4 to TRBJ1-5, with D maybe TRBD1 (6 bases). Trimming left V 6 bases short and J 9 bases short, with 21 bases between. This CDR3 has 15 residues. In DNA, the CDR3 is TGTGCCAGCAGCCTAGACTCAGGGGACTATCGGCCCCAGCATTTT. Translation: CASSLDSGDYRPQHF.

This clonotype was counted once. V usage is TRBV20-1 and J usage is TRBJ1-4; maybe TRBD1 (5 bases). Germline V gene sequence: CDR1 DFQATT, CDR2 SNEGSKA (reference sequence). V lost 3 bases and J 7 bases, leaving 15 bases between the germline ends. The CDR3 sequence is 14 residues long. CDR3 region: CSASPSGGIEKLFF. In DNA form, the CDR3 reads TGCAGTGCTAGTCCCTCGGGGGGTATTGAAAAACTGTTTTTT.

V gene TRBV4-2 combines with J gene TRBJ2-7, with 8 bases matching TRBD2. CDR1 and CDR2 from the germline V gene are LGHNA and YNFKEQ. Trimming cost V 7 bases and J 4 bases; bases outside gene matches: 9. The length of the CDR3 is 14 residues. The CDR3 DNA reads as TGTGCCAGCACTTCTGTAGCGGGAAGTTACGAGCAGTACTTC. This codes for CASTSVAGSYEQYF.

This clonotype was counted between two and nine times. The chain links TRBV12-3 or TRBV12-4 to TRBJ1-6, with a possible D match to TRBD1 (5 bases). V was pared by 6 bases and J by 4 bases, with 16 bases between. The CDR3 spans 16 residues. CDR3 in amino acids: CASSSQTQGYNSPLHF. The CDR3 DNA is TGTGCCAGCAGCAGCCAGACCCAGGGATATAATTCACCCCTCCACTTT.